The T cell receptor beta chain under discussion was sequenced for a study of blood T cell repertoires in COVID-19. About the study: Italy, Spain and the United States were the sources of the convalescent and acute COVID-19 samples. Sample material is recorded as cDNA or gDNA derived from T cells, B-cell-depleted T cells, or PBMCs.

J lost 5 bases, V lost 5 bases, and 16 bases had no gene match. Germline CDR1 SGHTA, CDR2 FQGNSA. There are 18 residues in the CDR3. Authors' data handling: Nucleated cell counts were estimated from reference gene primer amplification. The assay was immunoSEQ multiplex PCR, and TCRdb's table has in-frame clones only and misses some. The DNA was the basis for D and trimming; V, J and clone size are from that table. The sample has 25,000 to 30,000 clones, about 80% seen once. This TCR was recovered from a woman aged 70-85 years with acute or convalescent COVID-19. The chain has TRBV7-2 and TRBJ2-2; the match to TRBD1 covers 8 bases. The source material was peripheral blood. The CDR3 protein is CASSPPPTDRAKTGELFF. The CDR3 DNA follows: TGTGCCAGCAGCCCGCCCCCAACGGACAGGGCAAAAACCGGGGAGCTGTTTTTT. Variable domain in full (rest from reference TRBV7-2 and TRBJ2-2): GAGVSQSPSNKVTEKGKDVELRCDPISGHTALYWYRQSLGQGLEFLIYFQGNSAPDKSGLPSDRFSAERTGGSVSTLTIQRTQQEDSAVYLCASSPPPTDRAKTGELFFGEGSRLTVL.